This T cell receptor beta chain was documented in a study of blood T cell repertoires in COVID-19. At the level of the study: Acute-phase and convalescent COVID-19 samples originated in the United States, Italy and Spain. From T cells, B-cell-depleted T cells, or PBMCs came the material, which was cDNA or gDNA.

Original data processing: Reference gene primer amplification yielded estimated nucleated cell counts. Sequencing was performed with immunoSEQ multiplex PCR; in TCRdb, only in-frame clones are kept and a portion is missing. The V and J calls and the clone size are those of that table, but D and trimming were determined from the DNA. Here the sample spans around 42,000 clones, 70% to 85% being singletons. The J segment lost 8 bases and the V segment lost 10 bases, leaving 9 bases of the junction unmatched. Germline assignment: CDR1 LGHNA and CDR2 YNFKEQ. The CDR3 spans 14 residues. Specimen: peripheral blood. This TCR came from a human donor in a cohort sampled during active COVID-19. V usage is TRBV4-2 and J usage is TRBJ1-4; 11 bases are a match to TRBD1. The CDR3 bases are TGTGCCACTGGACAGGGGGCGAAAGGAGAAAAACTGTTTTTT. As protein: CATGQGAKGEKLFF.